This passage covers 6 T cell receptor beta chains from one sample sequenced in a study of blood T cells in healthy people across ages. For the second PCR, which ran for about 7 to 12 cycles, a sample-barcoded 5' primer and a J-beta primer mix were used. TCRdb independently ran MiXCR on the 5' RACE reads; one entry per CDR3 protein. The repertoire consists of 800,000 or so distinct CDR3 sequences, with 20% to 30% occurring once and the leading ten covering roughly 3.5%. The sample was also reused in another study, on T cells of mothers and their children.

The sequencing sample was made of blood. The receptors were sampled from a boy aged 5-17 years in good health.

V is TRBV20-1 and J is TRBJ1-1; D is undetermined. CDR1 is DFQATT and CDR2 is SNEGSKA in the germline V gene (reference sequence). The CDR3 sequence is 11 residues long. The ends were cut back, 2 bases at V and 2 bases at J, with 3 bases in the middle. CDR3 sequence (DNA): TGCAGTGCTAGAAAAAACACTGAAGCTTTCTTT. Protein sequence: CSARKNTEAFF.

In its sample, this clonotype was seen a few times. As DNA, the CDR3 is TGTGCCAGCAGCTTAGTTCTGGAGAGCGAGCAGTTCTTC. Protein product: CASSLVLESEQFF. The chain recombines TRBV7-6 with TRBJ2-5; unclear D gene. The J call may be in error: the DNA end matches TRBJ2-1 better. This CDR3 is built from 13 residues. The germline V gene encodes CDR1 SGHVS and CDR2 FNYEAQ.

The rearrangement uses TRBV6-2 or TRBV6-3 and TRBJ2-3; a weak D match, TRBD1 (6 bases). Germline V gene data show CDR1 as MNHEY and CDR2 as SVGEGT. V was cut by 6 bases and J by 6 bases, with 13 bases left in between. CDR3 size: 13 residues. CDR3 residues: CASRNRDLDTQYF. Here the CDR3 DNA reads TGTGCCAGCAGAAACAGGGATTTGGATACGCAGTATTTT.

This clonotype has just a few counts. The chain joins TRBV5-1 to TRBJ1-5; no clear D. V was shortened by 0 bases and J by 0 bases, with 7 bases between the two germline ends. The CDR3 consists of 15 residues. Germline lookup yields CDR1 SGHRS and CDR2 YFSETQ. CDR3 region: CASSLGVSSNQPQHF. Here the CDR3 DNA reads TGCGCCAGCAGCTTGGGAGTCAGTAGCAATCAGCCCCAGCATTTT.

The CDR3 sequence: CASSPTDTNPPHTGELFF. DNA for the CDR3: TGTGCCAGCAGCCCCACAGACACTAATCCTCCCCACACCGGGGAGCTGTTTTTT. The chain links TRBV7-9 to TRBJ2-2; D unresolved. V lost 5 bases to trimming and J lost 3 bases, with 22 bases between them. The CDR3 runs to 18 residues. The V gene's germline CDR1 is SEHNR and CDR2 FQNEAQ (reference sequence).

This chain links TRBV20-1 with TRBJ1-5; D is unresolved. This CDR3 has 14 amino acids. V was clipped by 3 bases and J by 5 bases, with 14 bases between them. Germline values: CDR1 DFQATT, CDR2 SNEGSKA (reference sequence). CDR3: CSASRGPTDQPQHF. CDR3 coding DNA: TGCAGTGCTAGCCGGGGTCCAACCGATCAGCCCCAGCATTTT.